These 17 T cell receptor beta chains share one sample of origin, sequenced in a study of blood T cell repertoires in COVID-19. Assay: immunoSEQ multiplex PCR; the TCRdb copy retains only in-frame clones and omits some. The sample consists of around 100,000 clones, about 92% of them appearing once. The sample taken for sequencing was peripheral blood. The receptor source for this set is a man younger than 35 with COVID-19, enrolled during active disease.

V gene TRBV27 combines with J gene TRBJ2-3, with D maybe TRBD2 (6 bases). V gave up 2 bases and J gave up 3 bases, with 12 bases separating them. Looked up from germline, CDR1 is MNHEY and CDR2 is SMNVEV (reference sequence). The CDR3 has 15 residues. The DNA for the CDR3 is TGTGCCAGCAGTTTAGTACTAGCTGGTACAGATACGCAGTATTTT. Its translation: CASSLVLAGTDTQYF.

This chain connects TRBV24-1 to TRBJ2-3; tentatively, D is TRBD1 (5 bases). In germline, CDR1 is KGHDR, CDR2 SFDVKD. V lost 0 bases to trimming and J lost 0 bases, with 9 bases between them. CDR3 length: 16 residues. The CDR3 loop is CATSDLQGTSTDTQYF. Written as DNA, the CDR3 is TGTGCCACCAGTGATTTGCAGGGAACTAGCACAGATACGCAGTATTTT.

The V call is TRBV6-2 or TRBV6-3, the J call TRBJ2-1; TRBD2 matches 13 bases. There are 16 residues in the CDR3. The germline gives CDR1 MNHEY, CDR2 SVGEGT. After removal of 4 bases from V and 9 bases from J, the junction contained 9 bases not matched to a gene. The CDR3: CASSSLLAGGESEQFF. CDR3 nucleotides: TGTGCCAGCAGTTCCCTACTAGCGGGAGGGGAGAGTGAGCAGTTCTTC.

This chain connects TRBV3-1 (or the pseudogene TRBV3-2) to TRBJ2-7; 8 positions match TRBD2. The V gene end was trimmed by 5 bases and the J gene end by 5 bases; junction bases not matched to a gene: 8. CDR1 is LGHDT and CDR2 is YNNKEL in the germline V gene (reference sequence). This CDR3 has 14 residues. The CDR3 loop is CASSGGAGVNEQYF. The CDR3 nucleotides are TGTGCCAGCAGCGGGGGAGCGGGAGTCAACGAGCAGTACTTC.

The chain has TRBV9 and TRBJ2-3; D may be TRBD1 (6 bases). Per the germline V gene, CDR1 is SGDLS and CDR2 is YYNGEE. The CDR3 consists of 11 residues. V was shortened by 5 bases and J by 5 bases, with 6 bases between the two germline ends. CDR3 amino acids: CASRGGDTQYF. CDR3 DNA: TGTGCCAGCAGAGGGGGAGATACGCAGTATTTT.

This clone was seen only a few times. CDR3 region: CASSYFQGTEAFF. DNA for the CDR3: TGTGCCAGCAGTTACTTTCAGGGCACTGAAGCTTTCTTT. The chain joins TRBV6-5 to TRBJ1-1, with D perhaps matching TRBD1 (5 bases). Germline values: CDR1 MNHEY, CDR2 SVGAGI. The CDR3 has 13 amino acids. V gave up 1 base and J gave up 4 bases, with 7 bases separating them.

The sample holds one count of this clone. The chain uses TRBV2 and TRBJ2-1; 14 bases map to TRBD2. Germline V lookup: CDR1 SNHLY, CDR2 FYNNEI. V gave up 3 bases and J gave up 2 bases; unmatched junction bases: 6. There are 18 residues in the CDR3. Here the CDR3 DNA reads TGTGCCAGCAGTGAGGGACTAGCGGGAGAGATCCCCTACAATGAGCAGTTCTTC. This sequence encodes CASSEGLAGEIPYNEQFF.

This rearrangement joins TRBV2 to TRBJ2-2; no firm D call. The CDR3 consists of 11 residues. Trimming took off 6 bases at V and 7 bases at J, with 6 bases between the two ends. CDR1 and CDR2 (germline): SNHLY, FYNNEI. DNA for the CDR3: TGTGCCAGCAGCCCCGGCGGGGAGCTGTTTTTT. Translation: CASSPGGELFF.

The chain employs TRBV27 and TRBJ2-5; D is possibly TRBD2 (6 bases). The CDR3 is made up of 14 amino acids. Trimming left V 1 base short and J 5 bases short, with 11 bases between. CDR1 is MNHEY and CDR2 is SMNVEV in the germline V gene (reference sequence). Here the CDR3 DNA reads TGTGCCAGCAGTTTATTCATCGGGAGTGAGACCCAGTACTTC. Encoded protein: CASSLFIGSETQYF.

The V gene is TRBV5-5, the J gene TRBJ1-5, with D maybe TRBD1 (5 bases). The CDR3 runs to 14 residues. Trimming took 0 bases from V and 6 from J, leaving 10 bases between them. Per germline, CDR1 SGHKS and CDR2 YYEKEE (reference sequence). The CDR3 loop reads CASSLEGDSQPQHF. The CDR3 coding sequence is TGTGCCAGCAGCTTGGAAGGAGACAGTCAGCCCCAGCATTTT.

In this sample, this clone turned up once. The chain couples TRBV19 to TRBJ2-1; 11 nucleotides match TRBD2. The V gene end was trimmed by 4 bases and the J gene end by 5 bases; junction bases not matched to a gene: 10. The germline CDR1 and CDR2 sequences are LNHDA and SQIVND (reference sequence). The CDR3 has 17 residues. The CDR3 nucleotides read TGTGCCAGTAGTAGACTCATACAGGGACTAGCGGACAATGAGCAGTTCTTC. Translating gives CASSRLIQGLADNEQFF.

This chain links TRBV7-2 with TRBJ2-7; 8 nucleotides match TRBD2. Germline assignment: CDR1 SGHTA and CDR2 FQGNSA. Losses at the gene ends were 4 bases for V and 3 bases for J; bases not matched to a gene: 8. The CDR3 is 15 residues long. The CDR3 coding sequence is TGTGCCAGCAGCTCACTACCGGGACTAGGCTACGAGCAGTACTTC. It codes for CASSSLPGLGYEQYF.

This chain links TRBV28 with TRBJ1-2; 8 bases agree with TRBD1. Looked up from germline, CDR1 is MDHEN and CDR2 is SYDVKM. V shed 10 bases, J shed 7 bases, and the junction held 5 bases outside the gene matches. CDR3 length equals 11 residues. CDR3 nucleotides: TGTGCCATACAGGGGGGGTTTGGCTACACCTTC. It encodes CAIQGGFGYTF.

This sequence joins TRBV6-2 or TRBV6-3 and TRBJ2-3; no firm D call. This CDR3 contains 12 residues. Trimming removed 4 bases from V and 6 bases from J, with 8 bases in between. Germline V gives CDR1 MNHEY, CDR2 SVGEGT. CDR3 residues: CASSSRADTQYF. CDR3 in DNA: TGTGCCAGCAGTTCCCGCGCCGATACGCAGTATTTT.

V gene TRBV9 combines with J gene TRBJ2-7, with unresolved D. CDR3 length: 14 residues. Germline CDR1 is SGDLS and CDR2 is YYNGEE. The V end lost 0 bases, the J end lost 1 base, and 8 bases lay between the germline ends. CDR3 sequence: CASSVEPLSYEQYF. DNA for the CDR3: TGTGCCAGCAGCGTAGAGCCCCTTTCCTACGAGCAGTACTTC.

This sequence joins TRBV28 and TRBJ1-1; TRBD1 matches 9 bases. Germline CDR1 reads MDHEN; CDR2 reads SYDVKM. J gave up 4 bases and V 5 bases, and 5 bases lay outside the gene matches. This CDR3 has 14 amino acids. The CDR3 bases are TGTGCCAGCAGTAAGGGACAGGGTCTCACTGAAGCTTTCTTT. As protein: CASSKGQGLTEAFF. Based on the CDR3 plus reference TRBV28 and TRBJ1-1, the full variable domain is DVKVTQSSRYLVKRTGEKVFLECVQDMDHENMFWYRQDPGLGLRLIYFSYDVKMKEKGDIPEGYSVSREKKERFSLILESASTNQTSMYLCASSKGQGLTEAFFGQGTRLTVV.

J is TRBJ2-3 and V is TRBV6-5; no clear D. The CDR3 runs 15 residues. The V and J ends lost 7 bases and 7 bases respectively, with 21 bases between them. CDR1 is MNHEY, CDR2 SVGAGI, per germline. As DNA, the CDR3 is TGTGCCAGCAAGATCAACCTCTACCTCACGAATACGCAGTATTTT. Translation: CASKINLYLTNTQYF.